This T cell receptor beta chain comes out of a study of T cells after yellow fever vaccination. Germline values: CDR1 MDHEN, CDR2 SYDVKM. The CDR3 contains 19 residues. The junction had 10 bases not matched to a gene; V was cut back by 3 bases and J by 2 bases. Of note for this clonotype: No antigen is known for it.

They built TCR cDNA with 5'RACE template switching, a step that put in a universal primer site and UMIs. In TCRdb, the 5' RACE reads were re-called with MiXCR into one record per CDR3 protein. This sample has a few hundred thousand distinct CDR3 sequences, with under 20% found just once. Study results and limitations: Researchers cautioned that FACS-sorted repertoires could harbor abundant clonotypes contaminating from the bulk population. The secondary response was weaker, and its peak arrived faster, on day 5 versus 15.

V usage is TRBV28 and J usage is TRBJ2-3; 14 bases match TRBD2. Source: PBMCs, taken before the yellow fever booster vaccination. This sequence originates from a young man who received the YFV17D yellow fever vaccine. This chain's CDR3 is CASSFPRGLAGGATDTQYF. DNA for the CDR3: TGTGCCAGCAGTTTCCCCAGAGGACTAGCGGGGGGAGCCACAGATACGCAGTATTTT.